This TCR beta chain emerged from a study of response to subunit inactivated influenza vaccine. On this clonotype: Its target is unknown.

CDR1 and CDR2 from the germline V gene are SNHLY and FYNNEI. CDR3 size: 12 residues. Trimming stripped 6 bases from V and 7 bases from J, with 13 bases between. One entry per CDR3 protein, called by TCRdb with MiXCR from the RT-PCR reads. The table has hundreds of thousands of distinct CDR3 sequences, approximately 14% seen once; the top ten hold around 7.6%. Regarding the study as a whole: Each seasonal influenza vaccination recruits few new T cells, the authors suggested.

This clonotype was sampled from a man aged 45-65 years who received an inactivated influenza vaccine. Sequences were derived from PBMCs from blood, sampled approximately 15 days before vaccination. This sequence joins TRBV2 and TRBJ2-7; maybe TRBD1 (6 bases). The CDR3: CASRPLGTEQYF. Here the CDR3 DNA reads TGTGCCAGCAGGCCCCTCGGGACAGAGCAGTACTTC.